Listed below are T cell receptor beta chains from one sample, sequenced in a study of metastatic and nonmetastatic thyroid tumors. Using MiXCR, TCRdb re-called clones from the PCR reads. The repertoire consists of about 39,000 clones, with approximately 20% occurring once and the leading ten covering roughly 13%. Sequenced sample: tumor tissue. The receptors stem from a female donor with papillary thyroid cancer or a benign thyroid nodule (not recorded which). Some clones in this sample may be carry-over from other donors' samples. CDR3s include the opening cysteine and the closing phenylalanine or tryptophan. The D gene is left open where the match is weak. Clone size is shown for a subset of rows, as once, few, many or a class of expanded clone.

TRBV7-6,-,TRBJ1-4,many,CASSLKGGGNEKLFF,TGTGCCAGCAGCTTAAAGGGCGGGGGGAATGAAAAACTGTTTTTT
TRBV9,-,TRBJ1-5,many,CASSVGLSNQPQHF,TGTGCCAGCAGCGTAGGCCTTAGCAATCAGCCCCAGCATTTT
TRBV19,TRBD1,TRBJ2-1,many,CASGTGSQAYNEQFF,TGTGCCAGTGGGACAGGCTCCCAGGCCTACAATGAGCAGTTCTTC
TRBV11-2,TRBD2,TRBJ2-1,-,CASSRELGLTVNEQFF,TGTGCCAGCAGTCGGGAACTGGGACTAACTGTCAATGAGCAGTTCTTC
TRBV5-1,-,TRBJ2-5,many,CASSFGRYQETQYF,TGCGCCAGCAGCTTCGGACGGTACCAAGAGACCCAGTACTTC
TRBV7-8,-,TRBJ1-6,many,CASSLARRPGPSSYNSPLHF,TGTGCCAGCAGCTTAGCCCGCAGGCCGGGCCCTAGCTCCTATAATTCACCCCTCCACTTT
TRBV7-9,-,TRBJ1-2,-,CASSFDHNYGYTF,TGTGCCAGCAGCTTTGACCATAACTATGGCTACACCTTC
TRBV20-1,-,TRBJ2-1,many,CSARAGGGNEQFF,TGCAGTGCTAGAGCTGGAGGGGGTAATGAGCAGTTCTTC
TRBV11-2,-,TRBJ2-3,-,CASSPIIAGTDTQYF,TGTGCAAGCAGCCCCATTATAGCGGGCACAGATACGCAGTATTTT
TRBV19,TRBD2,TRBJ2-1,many,CASSIGSGGNWNEQFF,TGTGCCAGTAGTATAGGTAGCGGGGGCAACTGGAATGAGCAGTTCTTC
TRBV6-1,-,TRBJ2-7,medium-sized,CASSEDTLTPYEQYF,TGTGCCAGCAGTGAGGACACGCTGACTCCCTACGAGCAGTACTTC
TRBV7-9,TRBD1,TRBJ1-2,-,CASRPTGGDGYTF,TGTGCCAGCAGGCCGACAGGGGGCGATGGCTACACCTTC
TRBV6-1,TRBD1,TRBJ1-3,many,CASSRMTGGVGNTIYF,TGTGCCAGCAGCCGAATGACAGGGGGCGTTGGAAACACCATATATTTT
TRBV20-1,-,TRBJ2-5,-,CSARDMPHVETQCF,TGCAGTGCTAGAGATATGCCCCACGTGGAGACCCAGTGCTTC
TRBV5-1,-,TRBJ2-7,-,CASSPFTGRYEQYF,TGCGCCAGCAGCCCATTTACAGGGCGCTACGAGCAGTACTTC
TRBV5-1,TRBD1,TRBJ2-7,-,CASSRRTGTVFYEQYF,TGCGCCAGCAGCCGGAGGACCGGGACAGTCTTCTACGAGCAGTACTTC
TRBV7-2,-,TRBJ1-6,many,CASSPRESSPLHF,TGTGCCAGCAGCCCTAGGGAAAGTTCACCCCTCCACTTT
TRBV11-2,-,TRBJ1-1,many,CASSLSGWTEAFF,TGTGCCAGCAGCTTATCTGGGTGGACTGAAGCTTTCTTT
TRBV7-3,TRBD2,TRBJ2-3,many,CASSIAGGTDTQYF,TGTGCCAGCAGCATAGCGGGAGGTACAGATACGCAGTATTTT
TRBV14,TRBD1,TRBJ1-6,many,CASSLGPQGAGNSPLHF,TGTGCCAGCAGCCTAGGTCCACAGGGGGCTGGGAATTCACCCCTCCACTTT
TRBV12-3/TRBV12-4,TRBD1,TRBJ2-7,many,CASSLQGGLGEQYF,TGTGCCAGCAGTCTACAGGGGGGTCTTGGAGAGCAGTACTTC
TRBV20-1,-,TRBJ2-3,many,CSAHTEGIRGYF,TGCAGTGCTCACACGGAGGGGATACGGGGGTATTTT
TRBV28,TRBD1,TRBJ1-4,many,CASSPGQVSTNEKLFF,TGTGCCAGCAGTCCGGGACAGGTTTCAACTAATGAAAAACTGTTTTTT
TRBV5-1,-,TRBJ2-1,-,CASSFSVFDEQFF,TGCGCCAGCAGCTTTTCTGTGTTCGATGAGCAGTTCTTC
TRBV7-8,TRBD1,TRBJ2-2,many,CASSTGTGGAGGELFF,TGTGCCAGCAGCACAGGGACAGGGGGCGCCGGCGGGGAGCTGTTTTTT
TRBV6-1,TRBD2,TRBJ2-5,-,CASSLGVAGTQYF,TGTGCCAGCAGCCTTGGGGTAGCGGGGACCCAGTACTTC
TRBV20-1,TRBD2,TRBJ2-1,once,CSASELAEKFF,TGCAGCGCTAGTGAACTAGCGGAAAAGTTCTTC
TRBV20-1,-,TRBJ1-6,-,CSAPRGHHAALHF,TGCAGTGCCCCCCGCGGACACCACGCGGCACTCCACTTT
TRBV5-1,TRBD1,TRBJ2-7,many,CASAGQGFSYEQYF,TGCGCCAGCGCGGGACAGGGGTTTTCCTACGAGCAGTACTTC
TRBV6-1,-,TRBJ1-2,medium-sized,CASNEGFSIGGYTF,TGTGCCAGCAATGAGGGGTTTTCTATCGGTGGCTACACCTTC
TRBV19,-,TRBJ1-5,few,CASTSGHYSNQPQHF,TGTGCCAGTACCTCTGGACATTATAGCAATCAGCCCCAGCATTTT
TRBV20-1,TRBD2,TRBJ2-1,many,CSASLGRASGDYNEQFF,TGCAGTGCTAGCCTCGGCAGGGCTAGCGGGGATTACAATGAGCAGTTCTTC
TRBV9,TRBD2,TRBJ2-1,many,CASSLGLDAYNEQFF,TGTGCCAGCAGCCTCGGACTAGACGCCTACAATGAGCAGTTCTTC
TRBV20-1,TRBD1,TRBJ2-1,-,CSARDWAGGSYNEQFF,TGCAGTGCTAGAGATTGGGCAGGGGGCTCCTACAATGAGCAGTTCTTC
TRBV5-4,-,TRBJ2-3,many,CASRMGPGVMQDTQYF,TGTGCCAGCAGAATGGGCCCGGGGGTAATGCAAGATACGCAGTATTTT
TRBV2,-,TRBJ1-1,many,CASSEDVEAFF,TGTGCCAGCAGTGAGGATGTTGAAGCTTTCTTT
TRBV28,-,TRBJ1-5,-,CASSKGPRQPQHF,TGTGCCAGCAGTAAGGGACCGCGGCAGCCCCAGCATTTT
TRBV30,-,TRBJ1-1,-,CAWSYTRGTEAFF,TGTGCCTGGAGTTACACCAGGGGCACTGAAGCTTTCTTT
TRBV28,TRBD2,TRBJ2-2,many,CASSLFGSAGVGGELFF,TGTGCCAGCAGTTTATTTGGGTCAGCGGGAGTTGGCGGGGAGCTGTTTTTT
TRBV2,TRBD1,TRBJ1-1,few,CASSDPGTGYTEAFF,TGTGCCAGCAGTGACCCCGGGACAGGGTACACTGAAGCTTTCTTT
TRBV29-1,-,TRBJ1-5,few,CSVGWGGNQPQHF,TGCAGCGTTGGATGGGGAGGCAATCAGCCCCAGCATTTT
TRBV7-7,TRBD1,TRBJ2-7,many,CASSLGWDSSYEQYF,TGTGCTAGCAGCTTAGGCTGGGACAGCTCCTACGAGCAGTACTTC
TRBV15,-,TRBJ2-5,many,CATSGYTETQYF,TGTGCCACCAGCGGATACACGGAGACCCAGTACTTC
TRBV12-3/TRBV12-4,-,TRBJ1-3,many,CASSVTPRGNTIYF,TGTGCCAGCAGTGTGACACCCCGTGGAAACACCATATATTTT
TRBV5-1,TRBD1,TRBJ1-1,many,CASRRQGLSMDTEAFF,TGCGCCAGCAGAAGACAGGGGTTGTCTATGGACACTGAAGCTTTCTTT
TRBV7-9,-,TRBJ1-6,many,CASSLGVGKGDSPLHF,TGTGCCAGCAGCTTAGGGGTTGGGAAAGGGGATTCACCCCTCCACTTT
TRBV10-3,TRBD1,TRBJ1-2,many,CAIRARTGVDYGYTF,TGTGCCATCAGGGCCAGGACAGGGGTGGACTATGGCTACACCTTC
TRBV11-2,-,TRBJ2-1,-,CASSLQSQVLNNEQFF,TGTGCCAGCAGCCTCCAGTCTCAAGTGTTGAACAATGAGCAGTTCTTC
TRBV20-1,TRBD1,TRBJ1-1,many,CSAEDRVGYGAFF,TGCAGTGCCGAGGACAGGGTCGGATATGGAGCTTTCTTT
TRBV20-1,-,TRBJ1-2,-,CSAGTANYGYTF,TGCAGTGCCGGGACGGCTAACTATGGCTACACCTTC
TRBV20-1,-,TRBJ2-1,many,CSASPFHNEQFF,TGCAGTGCTAGTCCCTTCCACAATGAGCAGTTCTTC
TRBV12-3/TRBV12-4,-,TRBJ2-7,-,CASRIELGNAYEQYF,TGTGCCAGCAGGATAGAATTGGGGAATGCCTACGAGCAGTACTTC
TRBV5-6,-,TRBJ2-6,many,CASNTDVSGANVLTF,TGTGCCAGCAATACCGACGTCTCTGGGGCCAACGTCCTGACTTTC
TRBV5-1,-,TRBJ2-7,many,CASSSDGSYEQYF,TGCGCCAGCAGCTCAGACGGCTCCTACGAGCAGTACTTC
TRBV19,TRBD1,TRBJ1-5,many,CASSGGQGIVGQPQHF,TGTGCCAGTAGTGGGGGACAGGGCATAGTGGGGCAGCCCCAGCATTTT
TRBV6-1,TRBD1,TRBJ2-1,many,CASRPGQYNEQFF,TGTGCCAGCAGGCCGGGACAGTACAATGAGCAGTTCTTC
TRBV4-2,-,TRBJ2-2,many,CASSQARGTGELFF,TGTGCCAGCAGCCAAGCCCGAGGAACCGGGGAGCTGTTTTTT
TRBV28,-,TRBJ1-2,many,CASSRDTYGGYTF,TGTGCCAGCAGCAGGGACACGTATGGTGGCTACACCTTC
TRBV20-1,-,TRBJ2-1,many,CSASDNYNEQFF,TGCAGTGCTTCCGACAACTACAATGAGCAGTTCTTC
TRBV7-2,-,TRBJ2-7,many,CASSFRQTYEQYF,TGTGCCAGCAGCTTCCGACAGACCTACGAGCAGTACTTC